Included here is one T cell receptor beta chain sequence, with context. This specimen comes from a study of blood T cell repertoires in COVID-19. Data came from immunoSEQ multiplex PCR; TCRdb stores just in-frame clones and leaves some out. Of 55,000 to 80,000 clones in the sample, 80% to 90% were seen once. Trimming took 0 bases from V and 8 from J; bases not matched to a gene: 4. There are 13 residues in the CDR3. The V gene's germline CDR1 is GTSNPN and CDR2 SVGIG (reference sequence). Material for sequencing was peripheral blood. The receptor was isolated from a man aged 50 to 59 with acute or convalescent COVID-19. The chain uses TRBV30 and TRBJ1-2; 9 nucleotides line up with TRBD1. The CDR3 nucleotides read TGTGCCTGGAGTGTACAGGGGGCGCGGGGCTACACCTTC. This encodes CAWSVQGARGYTF.